This record concerns one T cell receptor beta chain sequence. The V end was cut by 4 bases, the J end by 5 bases, with 14 bases between. This CDR3 has 14 residues. Germline V gene data show CDR1 as SGHAT and CDR2 as FQDESV (reference sequence). TCRdb's table, derived via immunoSEQ multiplex PCR, lists solely in-frame clones and lacks some. The table includes millions of clones, just under 95% detected once. The entry originates in a study of shared clonotypes between healthy human individuals. Terminally differentiated effector memory CD45RA+ cells were excluded from the naive CD8 cells, which were CD45RO-negative and positively selected for CCR7.

This TCR was sampled from a man aged 18-30 years in good health. The genes are TRBV11-1 and TRBJ2-5; TRBD2 might be the D (7 bases). The sample consisted of naive CD8+ T cells sorted from blood. The CDR3 DNA reads as TGTGCCAGCAGCTACACGGGGGGCGGGGAGACCCAGTACTTC. Protein product: CASSYTGGGETQYF.